Listed below are T cell receptor beta chains from one sample, sequenced in a study of T cells in Graves' hyperthyroidism and ophthalmopathy. TCRdb re-derived calls from the multiplex PCR reads in MiXCR, one entry per CDR3 protein. The sample lists about 180,000 distinct CDR3 sequences, over 15% occurring once. Sample: blood. The receptor set was obtained from a woman in her forties or fifties with Graves' hyperthyroidism. CDR3s include the opening cysteine and the closing phenylalanine or tryptophan. The D gene is left open where the match is weak. Where a row states a size, it is once, few, many or the class of an expanded clone; other rows omit it.

TRBJ1-2,NA,few,TRBV7-2,CASSLVTGASGYTF,TGTGCCAGCAGCTTAGTGACGGGGGCCTCGGGCTACACCTTC
TRBJ2-1,TRBD2,NA,TRBV11-2,CASSLGIAGGIHEQFF,TGTGCCAGCAGCTTAGGCATAGCGGGGGGCATCCATGAGCAGTTCTTC
TRBJ1-2,NA,many,TRBV28,CASSPPTETNYGYTF,TGTGCCAGCAGTCCACCGACAGAAACTAACTATGGCTACACCTTC
TRBJ1-1,TRBD1,NA,TRBV12-3/TRBV12-4,CASRWAGTGVGNTEAFF,TGTGCCAGCAGGTGGGCCGGGACAGGGGTGGGGAACACTGAAGCTTTCTTT
TRBJ1-4,NA,NA,TRBV19,CASSPAGTHAKKLFF,TGTGCCAGTAGTCCTGCCGGGACACACGCCAAAAAACTGTTTTTT
TRBJ1-1,NA,many,TRBV7-9,CASSFGGPNTEAFF,TGTGCCAGCAGCTTCGGGGGGCCGAACACTGAAGCTTTCTTT
TRBJ2-4,TRBD1,NA,TRBV6-1,CASRLGQGAKNIQYF,TGTGCCAGCAGGCTAGGACAGGGAGCCAAAAACATTCAGTACTTC
TRBJ1-1,TRBD1,many,TRBV12-3/TRBV12-4,CASSFRTGGLLEAFF,TGTGCCAGCAGTTTTAGGACAGGTGGTTTACTTGAAGCTTTCTTT
TRBJ1-1,NA,many,TRBV15,CATRRTVNTEAFF,TGTGCCACCAGGAGGACGGTGAACACTGAAGCTTTCTTT
TRBJ2-5,NA,NA,TRBV5-1,CASSSNFQETQYF,TGCGCCAGCAGCTCAAATTTCCAAGAGACCCAGTACTTC
TRBJ2-4,TRBD1,many,TRBV12-3/TRBV12-4,CASSLSGGRGKNIQYF,TGTGCCAGCAGTTTATCAGGGGGCCGGGGTAAAAACATTCAGTACTTC
TRBJ1-2,TRBD1,many,TRBV2,CASIRGLGGGYTF,TGTGCCAGTATCAGGGGGCTTGGCGGTGGCTACACCTTC
TRBJ1-5,NA,many,TRBV19,CASSIRRRGGNQPQHF,TGTGCCAGTAGTATAAGGCGCAGGGGCGGCAATCAGCCCCAGCATTTT
TRBJ2-3,TRBD2,many,TRBV7-9,CASSSPGLAGASTDTQYF,TGTGCCAGCAGCTCACCGGGACTAGCGGGGGCGAGCACAGATACGCAGTATTTT
TRBJ2-5,NA,many,TRBV5-1,CASSLGGAGAETQYF,TGCGCCAGCAGCTTGGGTGGCGCGGGGGCGGAGACCCAGTACTTC
TRBJ2-5,NA,many,TRBV7-9,CASSFYRGGETQYF,TGTGCCAGCAGCTTCTACAGGGGAGGAGAGACCCAGTACTTC
TRBJ2-1,NA,many,TRBV29-1,CSGRTGGGNEQFF,TGCAGCGGTAGGACAGGCGGGGGCAATGAGCAGTTCTTC